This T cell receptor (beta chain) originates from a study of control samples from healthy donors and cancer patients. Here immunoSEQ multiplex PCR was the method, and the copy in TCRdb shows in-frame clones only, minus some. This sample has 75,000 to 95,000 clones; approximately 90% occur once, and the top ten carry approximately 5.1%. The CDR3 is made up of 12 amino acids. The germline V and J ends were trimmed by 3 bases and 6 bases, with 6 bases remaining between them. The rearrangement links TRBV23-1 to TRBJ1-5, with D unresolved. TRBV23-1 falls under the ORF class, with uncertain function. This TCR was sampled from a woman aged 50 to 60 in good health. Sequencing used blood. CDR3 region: CASSHRGQPQHF. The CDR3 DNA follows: TGCGCCAGCAGTCACCGGGGTCAGCCCCAGCATTTT.